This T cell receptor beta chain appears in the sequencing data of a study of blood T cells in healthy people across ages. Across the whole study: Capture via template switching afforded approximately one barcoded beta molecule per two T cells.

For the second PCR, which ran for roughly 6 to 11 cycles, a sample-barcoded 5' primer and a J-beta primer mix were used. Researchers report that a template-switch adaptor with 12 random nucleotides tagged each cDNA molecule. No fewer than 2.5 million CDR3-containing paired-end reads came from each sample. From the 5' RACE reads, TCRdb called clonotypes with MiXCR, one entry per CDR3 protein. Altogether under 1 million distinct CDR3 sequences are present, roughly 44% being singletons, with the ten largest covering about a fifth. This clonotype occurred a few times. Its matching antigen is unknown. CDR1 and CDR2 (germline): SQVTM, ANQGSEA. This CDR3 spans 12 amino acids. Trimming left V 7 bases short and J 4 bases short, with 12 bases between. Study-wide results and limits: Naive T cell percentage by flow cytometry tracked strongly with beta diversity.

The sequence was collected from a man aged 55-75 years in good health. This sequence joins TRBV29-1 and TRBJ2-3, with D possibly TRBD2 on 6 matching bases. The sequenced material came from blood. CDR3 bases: TGCAGCGGCGGGGCAGGGTCAGATACGCAGTATTTT. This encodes CSGGAGSDTQYF.